A selection of T cell receptor beta chains follows, all from one sample in a study of CD8 T cells in ankylosing spondylitis. One entry per CDR3 protein, called by TCRdb with MiXCR from the 5' RACE reads. The sample yields fewer than 250,000 distinct CDR3 sequences, about 10% seen once. The sample taken for sequencing was blood, either unsorted or a sorted T cell fraction (not recorded which). All receptors come from a male donor with ankylosing spondylitis or in good health (not recorded which). The CDR3 runs from the conserved cysteine through the conserved F or W. Each record gives: D gene, V gene, J gene, clone size, CDR3 protein, CDR3 DNA. The D gene is left open where the match is weak. Size values are once, few and many counts, or a class for expanded clones, and some rows have none.

-	TRBV5-6	TRBJ2-7	-	CASSLDWSSDEQYF	TGTGCCAGCAGCTTGGATTGGTCGTCCGACGAGCAGTACTTC
TRBD2	TRBV20-1	TRBJ2-2	many	CSARLAGANTGELFF	TGCAGTGCCAGACTAGCGGGGGCGAACACCGGGGAGCTGTTTTTT
TRBD2	TRBV5-5	TRBJ2-1	-	CASSFEPAGVLYNEQFF	TGTGCCAGCAGCTTCGAGCCAGCGGGGGTTCTCTACAATGAGCAGTTCTTC
TRBD2	TRBV5-1	TRBJ2-3	many	CASSFRLAGPDTQYF	TGCGCCAGCAGCTTTAGACTAGCGGGGCCAGATACGCAGTATTTT
-	TRBV2	TRBJ2-3	few	CASRSHLNLADTQYF	TGTGCCAGCAGGTCTCACCTGAACCTTGCCGATACGCAGTATTTT
-	TRBV20-1	TRBJ2-7	-	CSALPGGGGDEQYF	TGCAGTGCCCTACCCGGGGGTGGTGGTGACGAGCAGTACTTC
TRBD1	TRBV20-1	TRBJ2-2	many	CSAKPGQANTGELFF	TGCAGTGCTAAACCTGGACAGGCGAACACCGGGGAGCTGTTTTTT
-	TRBV7-9	TRBJ1-5	many	CASSKNEGQPQHF	TGTGCCAGCAGCAAAAACGAGGGCCAGCCCCAGCATTTT
-	TRBV15	TRBJ1-5	many	CATSRDPRQEGFNQPQHF	TGTGCCACCAGCAGAGATCCCAGACAGGAGGGGTTCAATCAGCCCCAGCATTTT
-	TRBV7-2	TRBJ2-2	-	CASRISGTANTGELFF	TGTGCCAGCAGAATAAGCGGAACAGCGAACACCGGGGAGCTGTTTTTT
TRBD1	TRBV12-3/TRBV12-4	TRBJ1-1	few	CASRPTGTGTITEAFF	TGTGCCAGCAGGCCAACCGGGACAGGGACCATCACTGAAGCTTTCTTT
-	TRBV20-1	TRBJ1-1	many	CSAIDRMNTEAFF	TGCAGTGCCATTGACAGAATGAACACTGAAGCTTTCTTT
-	TRBV5-6	TRBJ1-5	many	CASSSTGTLNQPQHF	TGTGCCAGCAGCTCCACCGGGACGTTAAATCAGCCCCAGCATTTT
-	TRBV5-6	TRBJ2-7	many	CASSLDISRDRISYEQYF	TGTGCCAGCAGCTTGGATATCAGCCGGGACCGCATCTCCTACGAGCAGTACTTC
-	TRBV29-1	TRBJ1-1	many	CSVVDRGVSMNTEAFF	TGCAGCGTTGTTGATAGGGGCGTTTCTATGAACACTGAAGCTTTCTTT
-	TRBV29-1	TRBJ2-7	many	CSVEVHRGFDPEQYF	TGCAGCGTTGAAGTTCATAGGGGGTTCGACCCCGAGCAGTACTTC
TRBD1	TRBV20-1	TRBJ2-5	-	CSATWTGTYIRDTQYF	TGCAGTGCTACCTGGACAGGGACGTATATTCGAGACACCCAGTACTTC
-	TRBV20-1	TRBJ2-7	many	CSASDYRGGNEQYF	TGCAGTGCTAGTGACTACAGGGGCGGGAACGAGCAGTACTTC
-	TRBV27	TRBJ2-3	many	CASMPLGAFTDTQYF	TGTGCCAGCATGCCATTGGGGGCTTTTACAGATACGCAGTATTTT
TRBD2	TRBV7-2	TRBJ2-1	few	CASSAAGGPYNEQFF	TGTGCCAGCAGCGCAGCGGGGGGCCCATACAATGAGCAGTTCTTC
-	TRBV3-1	TRBJ2-2	many	CASSQRDIPQGGTGELFF	TGTGCCAGCAGCCAACGTGATATTCCACAGGGTGGGACCGGGGAGCTGTTTTTT
-	TRBV9	TRBJ2-1	many	CASSGPDRTDNEQFF	TGTGCCAGCAGCGGTCCTGACAGGACGGACAATGAGCAGTTCTTC
-	TRBV3-1	TRBJ2-2	many	CASSTRDFYTGELFF	TGTGCCAGCAGCACCCGGGACTTCTACACCGGGGAGCTGTTTTTT
TRBD1	TRBV11-2	TRBJ1-3	many	CASSLVQGGTIYF	TGTGCCAGCAGCTTAGTCCAGGGGGGCACCATATATTTT
-	TRBV30	TRBJ2-7	-	CACPRQVSYEQYF	TGTGCCTGCCCCAGACAGGTCTCGTACGAGCAGTACTTC
-	TRBV5-1	TRBJ1-2	medium-sized	CASSLIKADYGYTF	TGCGCCAGCAGCTTAATAAAGGCGGACTATGGCTACACCTTC
TRBD1	TRBV19	TRBJ2-1	-	CASSIRYRGDNEQFF	TGTGCCAGTAGTATAAGGTACAGGGGCGACAATGAGCAGTTCTTC
-	TRBV7-3	TRBJ1-5	few	CASSLTSDQPQHF	TGTGCCAGCAGCTTAACGTCGGATCAGCCCCAGCATTTT
TRBD1	TRBV7-9	TRBJ2-2	many	CASRFGTANTGELFF	TGTGCCAGCAGATTCGGGACAGCGAACACCGGGGAGCTGTTTTTT
TRBD1	TRBV29-1	TRBJ2-2	few	CSVERVGTGTTGELFF	TGCAGCGTTGAAAGGGTCGGGACAGGGACGACCGGGGAGCTGTTTTTT
-	TRBV3-1	TRBJ1-5	-	CAFCFLRGSNEHENQPQHF	TGTGCCTTCTGTTTTCTCAGGGGTAGCAATGAACATGAGAATCAGCCCCAGCATTTT
TRBD1	TRBV6-1	TRBJ2-7	-	CASRKDRGTYEQYF	TGTGCCAGCAGGAAGGACAGGGGGACCTACGAGCAGTACTTC
TRBD2	TRBV5-1	TRBJ2-3	many	CASSLSQGGAGGTLDTQYF	TGCGCCAGCAGCCTGTCACAGGGCGGAGCGGGGGGAACTTTGGATACGCAGTATTTT
-	TRBV12-3/TRBV12-4	TRBJ1-2	few	CASSFGGVYTF	TGTGCCAGCAGTTTTGGGGGAGTCTACACCTTC
-	TRBV5-1	TRBJ2-6	many	CASSWTTGANVLTF	TGCGCCAGCAGCTGGACTACTGGGGCCAACGTCCTGACTTTC
TRBD1	TRBV10-3	TRBJ2-3	few	CAISASTGGGVYTQYF	TGTGCCATCAGCGCCTCGACAGGGGGCGGAGTGTATACGCAGTATTTT
TRBD1	TRBV18	TRBJ2-1	-	CASSPPFGQAYNEQFF	TGTGCCAGCTCACCACCATTCGGACAGGCTTACAATGAGCAGTTCTTC
TRBD2	TRBV7-3	TRBJ2-1	few	CASSSPGTSGNEQFF	TGTGCCAGCAGCTCTCCCGGGACTAGCGGGAATGAGCAGTTCTTC
-	TRBV7-2	TRBJ1-5	few	CASRMTGGNQPQHF	TGTGCCAGCAGAATGACCGGAGGGAATCAGCCCCAGCATTTT
-	TRBV5-1	TRBJ2-7	many	CASSEGREQYF	TGCGCCAGCAGCGAGGGGAGAGAGCAGTACTTC
-	TRBV7-9	TRBJ1-3	many	CASSISAWTAGDTIYF	TGTGCCAGCAGCATTAGTGCCTGGACGGCCGGGGACACCATATATTTT
-	TRBV6-5	TRBJ2-6	-	CASSFPGGTGANVLTF	TGTGCCAGCAGTTTTCCCGGGGGAACTGGGGCCAACGTCCTGACTTTC
-	TRBV5-1	TRBJ2-3	many	CASSLDGRGSTDTQYF	TGCGCCAGCAGCTTGGATGGCAGGGGATCCACAGATACGCAGTATTTT
TRBD1	TRBV24-1	TRBJ2-1	few	CATSDTGTESKNEQFF	TGTGCCACCAGTGATACCGGGACAGAGTCAAAAAATGAGCAGTTCTTC
-	TRBV4-2	TRBJ2-5	many	CASSQGETDLQETQYF	TGTGCCAGCAGCCAAGGGGAGACAGACCTTCAAGAGACCCAGTACTTC
-	TRBV14	TRBJ1-6	-	CASSQDLLSGAAPLHF	TGTGCCAGCAGCCAAGATCTTCTCTCCGGGGCGGCGCCCCTCCACTTT